These 10 T cell receptor beta chains originate from one sample sequenced in a study of blood T cell repertoires in COVID-19. Sequencing used immunoSEQ multiplex PCR; TCRdb keeps in-frame clones, though not all of them. There are more than 25,000 clones in the sample; roughly 87% occur only once, and roughly 5.4% lies in the top ten. The sample comprised peripheral blood. These receptors were collected from a man in his 60s with active COVID-19.

V and J are TRBV7-6 and TRBJ1-6, with 9 nucleotides matching TRBD1. The CDR3 contains 17 residues. V was clipped by 6 bases and J by 1 base; unmatched bases: 7. CDR1 and CDR2 (germline): SGHVS, FNYEAQ. The CDR3 reads CASSPQTGGSYNSPLHF. CDR3 bases: TGTGCCAGCAGTCCTCAGACAGGGGGTTCCTATAATTCACCCCTCCACTTT.

The rearrangement joins TRBV10-3 to TRBJ2-7, with 9 nucleotides matching TRBD2. This CDR3 region has 14 residues. Germline assignment: CDR1 ENHRY and CDR2 SYGVKD. Losses at the gene ends were 6 bases for V and 4 bases for J; bases not matched to a gene: 7. CDR3 DNA sequence: TGTGCCATCAGGTCGGCTAGCGGGGTTTACGAGCAGTACTTC. Translating gives CAIRSASGVYEQYF.

This clone came up once. CDR3 sequence reads: CASSLSRTGAGDTQYF. DNA of the CDR3: TGTGCCAGCAGCTTATCACGGACAGGGGCTGGAGATACGCAGTATTTT. This chain links TRBV7-3 with TRBJ2-3, with 9 positions matching TRBD1. Germline CDR1 reads SGHTA; CDR2 reads FQGTGA. The CDR3 has 16 amino acids. V was clipped by 2 bases and J by 5 bases; unmatched bases: 8.

This clone has more than one count but fewer than ten. The V gene is TRBV5-5, the J gene TRBJ1-2; a weak D match, TRBD1 (5 bases). The CDR3 loop spans 15 amino acids. The V and J ends lost 3 bases and 4 bases respectively, with 16 bases between them. The germline V gene encodes CDR1 SGHKS and CDR2 YYEKEE (reference sequence). The CDR3 is CASSYRTDPAYGYTF. CDR3 in DNA: TGTGCCAGCAGCTACAGGACCGACCCCGCCTATGGCTACACCTTC. The entire variable domain, with the rest obtained from reference TRBV5-5 and TRBJ1-2, is as follows: DAGVTQSPTHLIKTRGQQVTLRCSPISGHKSVSWYQQVLGQGPQFIFQYYEKEERGRGNFPDRFSARQFPNYSSELNVNALLLGDSALYLCASSYRTDPAYGYTFGSGTRLTVV.

The chain joins TRBV9 to TRBJ1-1; tentatively, D is TRBD1 (5 bases). V dropped 0 bases and J dropped 2 bases, with 8 bases sitting between them. The germline V gene encodes CDR1 SGDLS and CDR2 YYNGEE. This CDR3 contains 14 residues. CDR3 sequence reads: CASSVEQGNTEAFF. Written as DNA, the CDR3 is TGTGCCAGCAGCGTAGAGCAGGGTAACACTGAAGCTTTCTTT.

In its sample, this clone was seen once. The CDR3: CASSPFGGAYNEQFF. Here the CDR3 DNA reads TGTGCCAGCAGCCCATTCGGGGGGGCCTACAATGAGCAGTTCTTC. The chain recombines TRBV11-2 with TRBJ2-1; 8 bases agree with TRBD2. The CDR3 covers 15 residues. The germline gives CDR1 SGHAT, CDR2 FQNNGV. Trimming took 5 bases from V and 2 from J; bases not matched to a gene: 5.

The chain is built from TRBV15 and TRBJ2-5; a possible D gene is TRBD1 (5 bases). The CDR3 has 14 residues. Trimming left V 3 bases short and J 3 bases short, with 11 bases between. CDR1 and CDR2 from the germline V gene are LNHNV and YYDKDF (reference sequence). CDR3 protein: CATSRATVKETQYF. The CDR3 DNA reads as TGTGCCACCAGCAGGGCGACAGTTAAAGAGACCCAGTACTTC.

The chain is built from TRBV11-1 and TRBJ1-2; TRBD1 matches 8 bases. Trimming took 5 bases from V and 3 from J; bases not matched to a gene: 8. Germline V gene lookup returns CDR1 SGHAT and CDR2 FQDESV (reference sequence). The length of the CDR3 is 15 residues. The CDR3 sequence is CASSRRTGWDYGYTF. The CDR3 DNA is TGTGCCAGCAGCCGACGGACAGGGTGGGACTATGGCTACACCTTC.

This clone was detected once. The genes are TRBV5-6 and TRBJ2-5; no reliable D call. This CDR3 contains 14 residues. Germline V gene data show CDR1 as SGHDT and CDR2 as YYEEEE. Trimming shortened V by 0 bases and J by 0 bases, and 6 bases separated the two germline ends. The CDR3 protein is CASSLVQHQETQYF. In DNA form, the CDR3 reads TGTGCCAGCAGCTTGGTACAGCACCAAGAGACCCAGTACTTC.

This chain uses TRBV5-4 with TRBJ2-7; a possible D gene is TRBD1 (5 bases). The germline CDR1 and CDR2 sequences are SGHNT and YYREEE (reference sequence). V was clipped by 2 bases and J by 7 bases, with 16 bases between them. The CDR3 runs to 14 residues. The DNA for the CDR3 is TGTGCCAGCAGCTTCAAGGGGCCGGTAGGGGAGCAGTACTTC. This translates into CASSFKGPVGEQYF. Based on the CDR3 plus reference TRBV5-4 and TRBJ2-7, the full variable domain is ETGVTQSPTHLIKTRGQQVTLRCSSQSGHNTVSWYQQALGQGPQFIFQYYREEENGRGNFPPRFSGLQFPNYSSELNVNALELDDSALYLCASSFKGPVGEQYFGPGTRLTVT.